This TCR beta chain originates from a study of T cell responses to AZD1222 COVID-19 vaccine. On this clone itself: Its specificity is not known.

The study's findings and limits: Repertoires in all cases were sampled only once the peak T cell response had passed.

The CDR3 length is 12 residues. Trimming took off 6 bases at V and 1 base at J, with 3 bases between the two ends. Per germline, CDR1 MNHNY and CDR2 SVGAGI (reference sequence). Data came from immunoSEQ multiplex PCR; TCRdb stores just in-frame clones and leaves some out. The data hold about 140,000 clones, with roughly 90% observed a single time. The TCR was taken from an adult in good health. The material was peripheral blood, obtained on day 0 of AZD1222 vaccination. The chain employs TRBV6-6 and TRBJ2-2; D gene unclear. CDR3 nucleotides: TGTGCCAGCAGAAAGAACACCGGGGAGCTGTTTTTT. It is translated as CASRKNTGELFF.